This entry features one T cell receptor (beta chain) sequence. The antigen it binds to is not known. No much larger clone exists at a distance of one base, and base qualities are not known. This specimen comes from a study of blood T cell repertoires in COVID-19 (dated by TCRdb to 2019 to 2021). Concerning the study at large: Collaborator samples came from the United States, Italy and Spain and covered acute and convalescent phases of COVID-19. Where HLA class I and class II types were available, the types were taken from metadata supplied by the sample provider, not from assay-based typing. A freely available public database, intended as a resource for researchers studying the immune response to SARS-CoV-2, is where the repertoires were released. Subjects who had been exposed to COVID-19, were actively infected with it, or had recovered from it provided the deeply sampled blood TCRbeta repertoires that made up the dataset. Samples were obtained from the ongoing ImmuneRACE study (first 160 participants) and from about 1,300 subjects provided by 6 global collaborators. Sample metadata almost always included a de-identified subject ID, COVID-19 status, age in years and sex. The material from the prospective study consisted of cDNA or gDNA derived from T cells, B-cell-depleted T cells, or PBMCs. The study at large found these results: The quantity of clinical and demographic metadata differed by source and by participant and was supplied without curation.

TCRbeta CDR3 regions were amplified from genomic DNA by means of the immunoSEQ Assay, a bias-controlled multiplex PCR. Per the source publication's procedure: Within the assay, amplification of reference gene primers was used to estimate how many nucleated cells each sample contained. To quantify the absolute abundance of each unique TCRbeta CDR3 rearrangement, sequence reads were collapsed and filtered. For each sample, productive Simpson clonality was calculated by taking the square root of Simpson's diversity index across productive rearrangements. In its TCRdb copy, this immuneACCESS table keeps in-frame sequences only and misses some clones. Where compared with another copy, unresolved V genes explain less than half of these, and the others have no known cause. The V and J calls and clone size were taken over from that table, and D and trimming were inferred from the DNA. This sample comprises a few hundred thousand clones, approximately 88% of them detected only once. 0.95% to 1.5% of the sample rests with the top ten.

Per the germline V gene, SGHRS is the CDR1 and YFSETQ is the CDR2. The CDR3 has 18 amino acids, counting the end cysteine and phenylalanine. Only CDR3 DNA is held: 54 bases, read in frame from base 1. Trimming accounts for 4 bases at V and 7 bases at J, while the number of junction bases matched to no gene is 14. The collaborating institutions used their own protocols to collect whole blood in K2EDTA tubes. Collaborator samples were shipped for TCRbeta analysis as frozen whole blood, isolated PBMCs, or DNA extracted from either sample type. Specimen: peripheral blood. The clonotype originates from a man aged 35 to 55 with acute or convalescent COVID-19. The rearrangement joined TRBV5-1 to TRBJ2-2; 12 central bases correspond to TRBD1. The CDR3 region has the sequence CASSPRWSGQGAGGELFF. DNA sequence: TGCGCCAGCAGCCCCCGGTGGTCGGGACAGGGGGCAGGCGGGGAGCTGTTTTTT.